This entry concerns a single T cell receptor (beta chain). Its antigen is unidentified. Investigators reverse transcribed all isolated RNA, so they sequenced expressed TCRB transcripts. Libraries were prepared by immunoSEQ multiplex PCR; TCRdb keeps only in-frame clonotypes and omits some of them. The repertoire has about 300,000 clones, about 8.5% of them found once; the top ten carry roughly 0.94%. These data belong to a study of beta chain features in type 1 diabetes. Study in general: Cell yields, gender and age were similar in healthy donors and patients. Study-wide findings and caveats: When VDJ junctions were examined, type 1 diabetes patients showed fewer insertions and more deletions. Naive, central memory and Treg TCRB repertoires appeared more alike in patients than in healthy donors.

The V end lost 4 bases, the J end lost 2 bases, and 9 bases lay between the germline ends. CDR1 is SNHLY and CDR2 is FYNNEI in the germline V gene. CDR3 size: 13 residues. The specimen was central memory CD4+ T cells from blood. The receptor was derived from a woman between 18 and 30 years old in good health. The genes are TRBV2 and TRBJ2-7, with D possibly matching TRBD2 (6 bases). CDR3 residues: CASSGGTTYEQYF. In DNA form, the CDR3 reads TGTGCCAGCAGTGGCGGGACCACCTACGAGCAGTACTTC.